The rows below give T cell receptor beta chains drawn from one sample of a study of cytomegalovirus exposure and HLA in healthy donors. Assay used: immunoSEQ multiplex PCR; TCRdb lists only in-frame clones, some missing. The data hold hundreds of thousands of clones, with around 78% observed a single time. What was sequenced was PBMCs. These receptors all come from a boy between 10 and 17 years old in good health and CMV-seronegative. CDR3s include the opening cysteine and the closing phenylalanine or tryptophan. Fields, in order: V gene, clone size, J gene, D gene, CDR3 length, CDR3 protein, CDR3 DNA. D genes are given only for firm matches. Not all rows give a size; the values are once, few, many and, for expanded clones, a class.

TRBV4-2,once,TRBJ1-2,TRBD1,16,CASSQEIQDRAWGYTF,TGTGCCAGCAGCCAGGAAATACAGGACAGGGCCTGGGGCTACACCTTC
TRBV30,-,TRBJ2-7,-,15,CAWSVRRRGWYEQYF,TGTGCCTGGAGTGTACGACGTAGGGGGTGGTACGAGCAGTACTTC
TRBV2,few,TRBJ2-5,-,14,CASSVLAGGETQYF,TGTGCCAGCAGTGTGCTAGCCGGAGGGGAGACCCAGTACTTC
TRBV2,-,TRBJ2-2,-,13,CASSDQNTGELFF,TGTGCCAGCAGTGACCAGAACACCGGGGAGCTGTTTTTT
TRBV30,-,TRBJ1-1,-,13,CAWNQGTATEAFF,TGTGCCTGGAACCAGGGGACGGCCACTGAAGCTTTCTTT
TRBV15,few,TRBJ1-1,-,16,CATSRDRVWLNTEAFF,TGTGCCACCAGCAGAGATCGGGTTTGGCTGAACACTGAAGCTTTCTTT
TRBV9,-,TRBJ1-5,TRBD1,15,CASSATGVWDQPQHF,TGTGCCAGCAGCGCCACAGGGGTATGGGATCAGCCCCAGCATTTT
TRBV9,-,TRBJ2-7,TRBD2,15,CASSSRGGAPYEQYF,TGTGCCAGCAGCTCCCGCGGGGGGGCCCCCTACGAGCAGTACTTC
TRBV27,-,TRBJ2-7,-,16,CASSPTSWGSSYEQYF,TGTGCCAGCAGTCCAACTTCCTGGGGCAGCTCCTACGAGCAGTACTTC
TRBV6-4,-,TRBJ1-2,-,16,CASSTLPGGGAIGYTF,TGTGCCAGCAGTACCCTTCCCGGCGGGGGGGCGATTGGCTACACCTTC
TRBV9,few,TRBJ2-7,TRBD1,14,CASSGGDSSYEQYF,TGTGCCAGCAGCGGAGGGGACAGCTCCTACGAGCAGTACTTC
TRBV7-9,-,TRBJ2-7,-,17,CASSPHGAQPESYEQYF,TGTGCCAGCAGCCCCCATGGGGCCCAGCCGGAATCCTACGAGCAGTACTTC
TRBV29-1,-,TRBJ2-7,TRBD1,14,CSAAMTDRGYEQYF,TGCAGCGCAGCGATGACTGACAGGGGCTACGAGCAGTACTTC
TRBV5-1,-,TRBJ1-1,-,14,CASSLGRQGTEAFF,TGCGCCAGCAGCTTGGGTCGGCAGGGCACTGAAGCTTTCTTT
TRBV5-4,-,TRBJ2-3,-,15,CASSLRGGGTDTQYF,TGTGCCAGCAGCTTGCGCGGAGGAGGCACAGATACGCAGTATTTT
TRBV9,-,TRBJ2-1,-,15,CASSPRDWSYNEQFF,TGTGCCAGCAGCCCCCGGGACTGGTCCTACAATGAGCAGTTCTTC
TRBV15,-,TRBJ1-2,-,12,CATSQGMDGYTF,TGTGCCACCAGCCAGGGAATGGATGGCTACACCTTC
TRBV7-9,-,TRBJ1-4,TRBD1,16,CASSRGTGTTNEKLFF,TGTGCCAGCAGCCGAGGGACAGGAACAACTAATGAAAAACTGTTTTTT
TRBV5-1,-,TRBJ1-3,TRBD1,17,CASSPNWDRGGGNTIYF,TGCGCCAGCAGCCCTAATTGGGACAGGGGAGGTGGAAACACCATATATTTT
TRBV5-6,-,TRBJ2-7,-,13,CASSLRGTREQYF,TGTGCCAGCAGCTTGAGGGGTACCCGCGAGCAGTACTTC
TRBV7-2,-,TRBJ1-2,TRBD1,18,CASSSQGNLHVEGAGYTF,TGTGCCAGCAGCTCCCAGGGAAACTTACATGTAGAGGGGGCTGGCTACACCTTC
TRBV7-9,-,TRBJ2-7,TRBD2,18,CASSFRGTSGRAVSRQYF,TGTGCCAGCAGTTTTCGGGGGACTAGCGGGAGGGCCGTTTCCCGGCAGTACTTC
TRBV5-1,-,TRBJ2-3,TRBD2,14,CASEGLGGTDTQYF,TGCGCCAGCGAGGGACTAGGGGGCACAGATACGCAGTATTTT
TRBV7-3,-,TRBJ2-6,TRBD2,17,CASSSSPGGPGANVLTF,TGTGCCAGCAGCTCTAGCCCGGGGGGTCCTGGGGCCAACGTCCTGACTTTC
TRBV2,once,TRBJ2-7,TRBD2,15,CASSEITSGRSEQYF,TGTGCCAGCAGTGAAATCACTAGCGGGAGGAGCGAGCAGTACTTC